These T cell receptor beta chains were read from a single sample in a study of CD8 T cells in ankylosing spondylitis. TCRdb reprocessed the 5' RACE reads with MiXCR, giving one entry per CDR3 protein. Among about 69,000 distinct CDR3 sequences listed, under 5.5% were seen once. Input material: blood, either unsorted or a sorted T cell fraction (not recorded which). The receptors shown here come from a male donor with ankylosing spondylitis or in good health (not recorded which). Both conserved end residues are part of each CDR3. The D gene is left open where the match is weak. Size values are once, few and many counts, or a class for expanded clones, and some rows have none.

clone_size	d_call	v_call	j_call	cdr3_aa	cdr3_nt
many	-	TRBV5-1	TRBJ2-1	CASWRRQGGDEQFF	TGCGCCAGCTGGCGGAGGCAGGGGGGGGATGAGCAGTTCTTC
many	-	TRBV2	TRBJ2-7	CATSWGSYEQYF	TGTGCCACCAGTTGGGGGTCCTACGAGCAGTACTTC
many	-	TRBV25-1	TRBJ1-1	CASNPPGGTEAFF	TGTGCCAGCAACCCACCCGGGGGAACTGAAGCTTTCTTT
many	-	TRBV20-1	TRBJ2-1	CSAFNSGRGNEQFF	TGCAGTGCGTTTAATTCCGGGCGGGGCAATGAGCAGTTCTTC
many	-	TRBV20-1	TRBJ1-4	CSARDLIGATNEKLFF	TGCAGTGCTAGAGATTTAATAGGGGCAACTAATGAAAAACTGTTTTTT
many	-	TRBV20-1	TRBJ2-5	CSARSLREETQYF	TGCAGTGCTAGAAGTCTAAGGGAAGAGACCCAGTACTTC
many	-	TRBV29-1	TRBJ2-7	CSVGGTVGTYEQYF	TGCAGCGTCGGAGGGACAGTCGGGACCTACGAGCAGTACTTC
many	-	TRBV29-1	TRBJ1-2	CSVEGEGANYGYTF	TGCAGCGTTGAAGGGGAAGGTGCTAACTATGGCTACACCTTC
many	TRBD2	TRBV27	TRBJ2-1	CASSLSPGGQRNEQFF	TGTGCCAGCAGTTTATCCCCGGGGGGGCAACGTAATGAGCAGTTCTTC
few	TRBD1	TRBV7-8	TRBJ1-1	CASSPNPDRVNTEAFF	TGTGCCAGCAGCCCCAACCCGGACAGGGTCAACACTGAAGCTTTCTTT
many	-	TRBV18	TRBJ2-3	CASSPALGTSTDTQYF	TGTGCCAGCTCACCAGCCCTCGGGACATCCACAGATACGCAGTATTTT
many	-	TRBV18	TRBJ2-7	CASSPGGYEQYF	TGTGCCAGCTCCCCCGGGGGCTACGAGCAGTACTTC
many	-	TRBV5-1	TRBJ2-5	CASSAGTYDQETQYF	TGCGCCAGCAGCGCCGGGACATACGACCAAGAGACCCAGTACTTC
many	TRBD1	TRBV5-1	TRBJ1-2	CASGTGTEYGYTF	TGCGCCAGCGGCACCGGGACAGAATATGGCTACACCTTC
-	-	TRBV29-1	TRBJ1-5	CSASEFSDQPQHF	TGCAGCGCCTCAGAGTTTAGCGATCAGCCCCAGCATTTT
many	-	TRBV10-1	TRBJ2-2	CASNNANTGELFF	TGCGCCAGCAACAACGCGAACACCGGGGAGCTGTTTTTT
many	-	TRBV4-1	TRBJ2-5	CASSQDWPTQETQYF	TGCGCCAGCAGCCAAGATTGGCCCACCCAAGAGACCCAGTACTTC
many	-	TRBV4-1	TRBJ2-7	CASSQGRNSYEQYF	TGCGCCAGCAGCCAGGGACGGAACTCCTACGAGCAGTACTTC
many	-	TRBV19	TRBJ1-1	CASSSGDWGERSTEAFF	TGTGCCAGTAGCTCCGGCGACTGGGGGGAGCGGAGCACTGAAGCTTTCTTT
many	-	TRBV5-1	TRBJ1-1	CASKVDTEAFF	TGCGCCAGCAAAGTGGACACTGAAGCTTTCTTT
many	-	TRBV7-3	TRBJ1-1	CASSLAGEDTEAFF	TGTGCCAGCAGCTTAGCAGGGGAAGACACTGAAGCTTTCTTT
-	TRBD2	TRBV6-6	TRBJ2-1	CASSYPTSGGYISYTEQFF	TGTGCCAGCAGTTACCCGACTAGCGGGGGTTATATTTCCTACACTGAGCAGTTCTTC
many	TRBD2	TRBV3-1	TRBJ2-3	CASSQSSGETDTQYF	TGTGCCAGCAGCCAGTCTAGCGGAGAAACAGATACGCAGTATTTT
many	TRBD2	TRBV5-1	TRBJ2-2	CASSTSGGLNTGELFF	TGCGCCAGCAGCACTAGCGGGGGGCTAAACACCGGGGAGCTGTTTTTT
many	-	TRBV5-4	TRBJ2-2	CASSLYGAGPYRNTGELFF	TGTGCCAGCAGCTTGTATGGGGCGGGGCCCTACCGGAACACCGGGGAGCTGTTTTTT
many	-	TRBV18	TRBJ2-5	CASSPLPQETQYF	TGTGCCAGCTCCCCGTTACCGCAAGAGACCCAGTACTTC
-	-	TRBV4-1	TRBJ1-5	CASSLLGGPQHF	TGCGCCAGCAGCCTCCTCGGGGGTCCCCAGCATTTT
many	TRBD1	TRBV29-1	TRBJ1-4	CSVGTGADPTNEKLFF	TGCAGCGTTGGGACAGGGGCGGACCCAACTAATGAAAAACTGTTTTTT